In this sample, the clone carrying this T cell receptor (beta chain) turned up a few times. The target antigen is unknown. Via MiXCR, TCRdb re-called the RT-PCR reads, giving one row per CDR3 protein. Among around 470,000 distinct CDR3 sequences listed, approximately 7.2% were seen once. The CDR3 covers 15 residues. V was trimmed by 4 bases and J by 10 bases, leaving 19 bases between them. Germline CDR1 LGHNA, CDR2 YNFKEQ. The sample is drawn from a study of response to subunit inactivated influenza vaccine. Study conclusions and caveats: The authors proposed limited new T cell recruitment per seasonal influenza vaccination.

V and J are TRBV4-2 and TRBJ1-4; possible D gene TRBD1, 5 bases. This TCR derives from a man aged 50-75 years who received an inactivated influenza vaccine. The sample in question was PBMCs from blood, obtained less than 30 months after vaccination. DNA of the CDR3: TGTGCCAGCAGCCCGAGGGCCAGGGTCGACGGAAAACTGTTTTTT. Its protein product is CASSPRARVDGKLFF.